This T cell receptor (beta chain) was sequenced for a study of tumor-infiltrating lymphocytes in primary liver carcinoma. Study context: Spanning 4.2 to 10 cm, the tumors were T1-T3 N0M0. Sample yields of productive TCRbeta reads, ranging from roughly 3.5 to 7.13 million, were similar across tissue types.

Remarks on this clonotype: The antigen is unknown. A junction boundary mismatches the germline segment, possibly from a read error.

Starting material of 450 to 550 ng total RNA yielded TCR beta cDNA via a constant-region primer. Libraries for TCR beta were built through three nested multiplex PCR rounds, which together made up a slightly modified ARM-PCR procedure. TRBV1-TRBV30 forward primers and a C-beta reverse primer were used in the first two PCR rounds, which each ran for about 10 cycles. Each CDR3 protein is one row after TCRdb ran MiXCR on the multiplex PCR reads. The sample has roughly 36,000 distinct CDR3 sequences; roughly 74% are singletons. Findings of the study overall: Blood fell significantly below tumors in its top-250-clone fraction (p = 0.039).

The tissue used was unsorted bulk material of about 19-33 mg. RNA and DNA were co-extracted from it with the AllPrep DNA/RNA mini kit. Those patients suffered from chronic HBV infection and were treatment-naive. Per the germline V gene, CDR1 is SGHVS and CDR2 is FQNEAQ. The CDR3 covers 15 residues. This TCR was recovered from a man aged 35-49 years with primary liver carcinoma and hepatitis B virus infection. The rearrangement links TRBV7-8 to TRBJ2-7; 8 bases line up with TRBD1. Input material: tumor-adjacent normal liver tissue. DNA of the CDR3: TGTGCCAGCAGGCAAGGGGCAGGGGGCTTCTACGAGCATTACTTC. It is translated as CASRQGAGGFYEHYF. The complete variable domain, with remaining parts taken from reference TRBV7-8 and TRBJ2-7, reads GAGVSQSPRYKVAKRGQDVALRCDPISGHVSLFWYQQALGQGPEFLTYFQNEAQLDKSGLPSDRFFAERPEGSVSTLKIQRTQQEDSAVYLCASRQGAGGFYEHYFGPGTRLTVT.